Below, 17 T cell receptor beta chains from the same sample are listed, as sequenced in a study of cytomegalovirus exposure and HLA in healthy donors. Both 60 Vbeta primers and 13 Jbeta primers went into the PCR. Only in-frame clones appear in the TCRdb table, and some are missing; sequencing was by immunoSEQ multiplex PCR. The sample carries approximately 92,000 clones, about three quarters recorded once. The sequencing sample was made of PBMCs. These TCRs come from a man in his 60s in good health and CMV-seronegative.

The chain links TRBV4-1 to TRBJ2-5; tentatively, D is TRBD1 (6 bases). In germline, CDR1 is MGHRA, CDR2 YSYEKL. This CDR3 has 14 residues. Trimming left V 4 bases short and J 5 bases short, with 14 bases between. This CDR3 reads CASSLRQEAETQYF. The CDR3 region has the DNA TGCGCCAGCAGCCTTAGACAGGAAGCGGAGACCCAGTACTTC.

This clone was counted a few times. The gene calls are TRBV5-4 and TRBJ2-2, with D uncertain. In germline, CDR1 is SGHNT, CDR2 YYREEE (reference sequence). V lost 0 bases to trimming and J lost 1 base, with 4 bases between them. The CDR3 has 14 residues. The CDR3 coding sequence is TGTGCCAGCAGCTTGGGAGTGAACACCGGGGAGCTGTTTTTT. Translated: CASSLGVNTGELFF.

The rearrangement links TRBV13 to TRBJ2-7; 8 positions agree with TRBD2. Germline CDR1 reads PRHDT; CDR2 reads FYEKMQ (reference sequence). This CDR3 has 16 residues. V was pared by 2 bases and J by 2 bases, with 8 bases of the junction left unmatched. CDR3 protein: CASSLYAGGAPYEQYF. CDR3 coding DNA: TGTGCCAGCAGCTTATATGCCGGGGGGGCTCCCTACGAGCAGTACTTC.

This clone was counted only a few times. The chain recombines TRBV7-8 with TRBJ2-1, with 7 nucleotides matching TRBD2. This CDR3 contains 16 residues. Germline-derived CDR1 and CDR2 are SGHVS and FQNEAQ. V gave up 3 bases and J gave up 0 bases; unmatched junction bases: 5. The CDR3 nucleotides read TGTGCCAGCAGCTTGGGAGGGGACCACTCCTACAATGAGCAGTTCTTC. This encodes CASSLGGDHSYNEQFF. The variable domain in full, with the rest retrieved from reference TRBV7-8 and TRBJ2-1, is GAGVSQSPRYKVAKRGQDVALRCDPISGHVSLFWYQQALGQGPEFLTYFQNEAQLDKSGLPSDRFFAERPEGSVSTLKIQRTQQEDSAVYLCASSLGGDHSYNEQFFGPGTRLTVL.

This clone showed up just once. DNA of the CDR3: TGTGCCAGTAGTTCCGAGACAGGGTGGGACACTGAAGCTTTCTTT. Translation gives CASSSETGWDTEAFF. The gene calls are TRBV19 and TRBJ1-1; 7 bases agree with TRBD1. Germline V lookup: CDR1 LNHDA, CDR2 SQIVND (reference sequence). Trimming took 5 bases from V and 3 from J; bases not matched to a gene: 9. This CDR3 comprises 15 residues.

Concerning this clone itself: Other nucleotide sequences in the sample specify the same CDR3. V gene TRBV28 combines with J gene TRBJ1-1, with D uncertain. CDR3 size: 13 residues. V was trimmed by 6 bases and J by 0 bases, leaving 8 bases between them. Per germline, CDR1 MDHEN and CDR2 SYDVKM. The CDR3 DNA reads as TGTGCCAGCAGGAAACCGGTGAACACTGAAGCTTTCTTT. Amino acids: CASRKPVNTEAFF.

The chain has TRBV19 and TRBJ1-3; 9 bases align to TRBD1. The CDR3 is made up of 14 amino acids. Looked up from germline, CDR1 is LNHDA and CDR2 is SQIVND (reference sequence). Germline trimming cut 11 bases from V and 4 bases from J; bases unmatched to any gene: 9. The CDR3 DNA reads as TGTGCCGCCTCCCGGACAGGGGCGGGAAACACCATATATTTT. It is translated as CAASRTGAGNTIYF.

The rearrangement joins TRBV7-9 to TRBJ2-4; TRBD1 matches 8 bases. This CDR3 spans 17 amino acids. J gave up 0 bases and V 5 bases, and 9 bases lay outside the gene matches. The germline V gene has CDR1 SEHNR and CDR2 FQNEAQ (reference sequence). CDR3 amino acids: CASSEPRGPLAKNIQYF. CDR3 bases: TGTGCCAGCAGCGAGCCCAGGGGGCCCTTAGCCAAAAACATTCAGTACTTC. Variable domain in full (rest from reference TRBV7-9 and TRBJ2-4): DTGVSQNPRHKITKRGQNVTFRCDPISEHNRLYWYRQTLGQGPEFLTYFQNEAQLEKSRLLSDRFSAERPKGSFSTLEIQRTEQGDSAMYLCASSEPRGPLAKNIQYFGAGTRLSVL.

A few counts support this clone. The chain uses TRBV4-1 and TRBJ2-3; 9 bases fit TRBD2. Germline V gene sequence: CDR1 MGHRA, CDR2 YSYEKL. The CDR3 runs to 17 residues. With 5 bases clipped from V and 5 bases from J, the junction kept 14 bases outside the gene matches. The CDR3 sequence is CASSSIPAGGAEDTQYF. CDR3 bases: TGCGCCAGCAGCTCAATTCCCGCGGGGGGGGCCGAAGATACGCAGTATTTT.

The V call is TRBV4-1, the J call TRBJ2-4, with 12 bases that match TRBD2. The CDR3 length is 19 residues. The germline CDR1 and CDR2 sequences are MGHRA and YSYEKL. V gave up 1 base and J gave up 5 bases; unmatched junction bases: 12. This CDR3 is CASSQVVLAGGLRQNIQYF. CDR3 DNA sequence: TGCGCCAGCAGCCAAGTAGTACTAGCGGGGGGTTTACGTCAAAACATTCAGTACTTC.

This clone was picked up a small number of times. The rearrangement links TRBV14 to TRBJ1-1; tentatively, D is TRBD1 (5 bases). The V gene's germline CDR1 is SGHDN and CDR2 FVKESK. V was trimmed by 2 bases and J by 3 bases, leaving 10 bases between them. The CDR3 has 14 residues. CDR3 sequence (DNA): TGTGCCAGCAGCCAATTACCAGGGTACACTGAAGCTTTCTTT. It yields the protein CASSQLPGYTEAFF.

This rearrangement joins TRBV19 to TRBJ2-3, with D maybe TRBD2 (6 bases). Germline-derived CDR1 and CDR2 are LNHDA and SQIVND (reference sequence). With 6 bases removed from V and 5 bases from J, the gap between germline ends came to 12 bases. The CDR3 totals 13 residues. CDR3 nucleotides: TGTGCCAGTAGAAGAGGGCGGGGAGATACGCAGTATTTT. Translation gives CASRRGRGDTQYF.

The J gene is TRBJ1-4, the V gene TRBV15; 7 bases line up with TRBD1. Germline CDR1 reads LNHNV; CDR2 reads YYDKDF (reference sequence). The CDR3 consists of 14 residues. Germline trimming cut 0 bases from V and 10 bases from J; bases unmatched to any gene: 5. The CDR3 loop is CATSRDGSGGKLFF. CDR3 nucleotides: TGTGCCACCAGCAGAGATGGATCAGGGGGAAAACTGTTTTTT.

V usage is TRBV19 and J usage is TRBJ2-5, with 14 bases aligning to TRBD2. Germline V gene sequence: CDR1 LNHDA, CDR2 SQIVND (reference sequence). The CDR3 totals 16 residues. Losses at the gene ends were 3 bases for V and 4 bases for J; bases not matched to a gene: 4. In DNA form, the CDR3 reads TGTGCCAGTAGTATTGGGACTAGCGGGAGCGTAGAGACCCAGTACTTC. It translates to CASSIGTSGSVETQYF.

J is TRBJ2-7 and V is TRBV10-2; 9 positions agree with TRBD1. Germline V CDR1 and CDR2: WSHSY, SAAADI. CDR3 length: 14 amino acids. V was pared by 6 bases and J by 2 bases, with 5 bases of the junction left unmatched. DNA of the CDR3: TGCGCCAGCAGACCGGGACAGGGAACCTACGAGCAGTACTTC. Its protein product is CASRPGQGTYEQYF.

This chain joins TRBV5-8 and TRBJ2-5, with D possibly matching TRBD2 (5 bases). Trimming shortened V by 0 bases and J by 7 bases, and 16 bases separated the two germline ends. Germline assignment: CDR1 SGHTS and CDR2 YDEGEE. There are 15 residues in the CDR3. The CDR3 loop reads CASSLGRGPLGTQYF. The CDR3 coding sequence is TGTGCCAGCAGCTTGGGTCGGGGTCCTCTTGGGACCCAGTACTTC. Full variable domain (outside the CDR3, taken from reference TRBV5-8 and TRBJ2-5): EAGVTQSPTHLIKTRGQQATLRCSPISGHTSVYWYQQALGLGLQFLLWYDEGEERNRGNFPPRFSGRQFPNYSSELNVNALELEDSALYLCASSLGRGPLGTQYFGPGTRLLVL.

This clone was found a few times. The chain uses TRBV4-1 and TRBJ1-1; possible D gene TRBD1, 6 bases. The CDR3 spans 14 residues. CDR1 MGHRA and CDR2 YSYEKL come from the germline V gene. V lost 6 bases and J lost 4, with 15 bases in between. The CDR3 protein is CASRGPLQGTEAFF. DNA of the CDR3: TGCGCCAGCAGGGGCCCCTTACAGGGCACTGAAGCTTTCTTT.